These T cell receptor beta chains were read from a single sample in a study of molecular identifiers for immune sequencing clone quantification. Using its own MiXCR run on the PCR reads, TCRdb lists one record per CDR3 protein. The sample contains roughly 93,000 distinct CDR3 sequences, roughly 20% of which appear only once. The sample comprised naive CD8+ T cells from blood, with Jurkat cell RNA spiked in. The receptors originated from a human donor in good health. Some libraries in this study had Jurkat cell RNA spiked in. Both conserved end residues are part of each CDR3. A D gene is named only where the DNA matches it firmly. A clone size is listed for some rows: how often the clone was seen (once, few, many), or a class if it is expanded.

CDR3 protein | CDR3 DNA | J gene | D gene | V gene | clone size
CASRVTGITGELFF | TGTGCCAGTAGGGTAACAGGGATCACCGGGGAGCTGTTTTTT | TRBJ2-2 | - | TRBV19 | many
CASSQPGVEQYF | TGTGCCAGCAGCCAACCAGGGGTAGAGCAGTACTTC | TRBJ2-7 | - | TRBV3-1 | -
CASSAAGASTDTQYF | TGCGCCAGCAGTGCAGCGGGGGCTAGCACAGATACGCAGTATTTT | TRBJ2-3 | TRBD2 | TRBV10-2 | many
CASAIPGSGANVLTF | TGTGCCAGCGCCATTCCGGGGTCTGGGGCCAACGTCCTGACTTTC | TRBJ2-6 | - | TRBV3-1 | many
CSASPSGSPGELFF | TGCAGTGCTAGTCCTAGCGGGAGTCCCGGGGAGCTGTTTTTT | TRBJ2-2 | TRBD2 | TRBV20-1 | many
CASNSLLFGTLNTEAFF | TGCGCCAGCAACTCCCTACTATTCGGAACCTTGAACACTGAAGCTTTCTTT | TRBJ1-1 | - | TRBV5-1 | many
CASKGVLGYTF | TGTGCCAGCAAAGGGGTCCTGGGCTACACCTTC | TRBJ1-2 | - | TRBV12-3/TRBV12-4 | -
CTSSLVPEQQETQYF | TGTACCAGCAGCTTAGTTCCCGAACAACAAGAGACCCAGTACTTC | TRBJ2-5 | - | TRBV5-3 | -
CSVEGTEAEQFF | TGCAGCGTTGAAGGGACAGAGGCTGAGCAGTTCTTC | TRBJ2-1 | - | TRBV29-1 | many
CASSVGFTDTQYF | TGTGCCAGCAGCGTAGGCTTCACAGATACGCAGTATTTT | TRBJ2-3 | - | TRBV9 | many
CASSLGVNQPQHF | TGTGCCAGCAGCTTGGGAGTAAATCAGCCCCAGCATTTT | TRBJ1-5 | - | TRBV7-3 | many
CASSYRSYKQYF | TGTGCCAGCAGCTACAGATCCTACAAGCAGTACTTC | TRBJ2-7 | - | TRBV28 | -
CASSLAEGGYNEQFF | TGTGCCAGCAGCCTAGCGGAGGGGGGTTACAATGAGCAGTTCTTC | TRBJ2-1 | - | TRBV6-5 | few
CASSIDGGKTYEQYF | TGTGCCAGTAGTATAGATGGCGGCAAGACCTACGAGCAGTACTTC | TRBJ2-7 | - | TRBV19 | few
CASSLEGVGGTEAFF | TGTGCCAGCAGCTTAGAGGGGGTCGGGGGCACTGAAGCTTTCTTT | TRBJ1-1 | - | TRBV7-2 | many
CASSFAGDLRDRGSDTQYF | TGTGCCAGCAGTTTTGCGGGCGATCTCAGGGACAGGGGATCCGATACGCAGTATTTT | TRBJ2-3 | TRBD1 | TRBV28 | many
CASSTRGPYEQYF | TGTGCCAGCAGTACAAGGGGGCCGTACGAGCAGTACTTC | TRBJ2-7 | TRBD1 | TRBV27 | many
CSARDINSPFYEQYF | TGCAGTGCTAGAGACATTAACAGTCCATTCTACGAGCAGTACTTC | TRBJ2-7 | - | TRBV20-1 | many
CASSAGGRNEQFF | TGCGCCAGCAGCGCCGGGGGCAGGAATGAGCAGTTCTTC | TRBJ2-1 | - | TRBV4-1 | many
CASSLLRTGVNEQFF | TGTGCCAGCAGCTTACTTAGGACAGGGGTCAATGAGCAGTTCTTC | TRBJ2-1 | TRBD1 | TRBV7-8 | -
CASCQEGLQETQYF | TGCGCCAGCTGCCAGGAAGGATTACAAGAGACCCAGTACTTC | TRBJ2-5 | - | TRBV4-1 | -
CASSVVGGGTGQFGNTIYF | TGTGCCAGCAGCGTAGTAGGAGGTGGGACAGGTCAATTTGGAAACACCATATATTTT | TRBJ1-3 | TRBD1 | TRBV9 | many
CARQDKADTQYF | TGTGCCAGACAGGACAAAGCAGATACGCAGTATTTT | TRBJ2-3 | - | TRBV5-3 | many
CASSARPVQETQYF | TGTGCCAGCAGCGCTCGCCCGGTCCAAGAGACCCAGTACTTC | TRBJ2-5 | - | TRBV11-2 | many
CASRPRSSYEQYF | TGTGCCAGTAGACCGAGAAGCTCCTACGAGCAGTACTTC | TRBJ2-7 | - | TRBV19 | many
CASSQVLGANTEAFF | TGTGCCAGCAGCCAAGTGTTAGGGGCCAACACTGAAGCTTTCTTT | TRBJ1-1 | - | TRBV3-1 | many
CASSLALAGDNEQFF | TGTGCCAGCAGCTTAGCACTAGCGGGGGACAATGAGCAGTTCTTC | TRBJ2-1 | TRBD2 | TRBV13 | many
CASSRGPRAFF | TGTGCCAGCAGTCGGGGCCCGAGGGCTTTCTTT | TRBJ1-1 | - | TRBV6-5 | many
CASSLDGMSGEAFF | TGTGCCAGCAGCTTGGACGGAATGTCGGGGGAAGCTTTCTTT | TRBJ1-1 | - | TRBV5-5 | many
CASSYPWGGQETQYF | TGTGCCAGCAGCTACCCCTGGGGGGGCCAAGAGACCCAGTACTTC | TRBJ2-5 | TRBD2 | TRBV7-2 | many
CASSQDRAVSTDTQYF | TGCGCCAGCAGCCAAGATCGAGCAGTAAGCACAGATACGCAGTATTTT | TRBJ2-3 | - | TRBV4-3 | many
CASRFTYEQYF | TGTGCCAGCAGATTTACGTACGAGCAGTACTTC | TRBJ2-7 | - | TRBV2 | many
CASSFAWGEMGNEQFF | TGTGCCAGCAGCTTCGCATGGGGCGAGATGGGGAATGAGCAGTTCTTC | TRBJ2-1 | - | TRBV7-2 | -
CSVEASSDGSYYEQYF | TGCAGCGTTGAAGCTAGCTCGGACGGAAGCTACTACGAGCAGTACTTC | TRBJ2-7 | - | TRBV29-1 | -
CASTWGQGDTEAFF | TGTGCCAGCACCTGGGGACAGGGGGACACTGAAGCTTTCTTT | TRBJ1-1 | TRBD1 | TRBV6-5 | many
CASSLADSSYEQYF | TGTGCCAGCAGCTTGGCCGACAGCTCCTACGAGCAGTACTTC | TRBJ2-7 | - | TRBV5-6 | many
CASSPNWDREQYF | TGTGCCAGCAGTCCTAACTGGGACAGGGAGCAGTACTTC | TRBJ2-7 | TRBD1 | TRBV28 | many
CATSRTRDRGHYEQHF | TGTGCCACCAGCAGAACTCGGGACAGGGGGCACTACGAGCAGCACTTC | TRBJ2-7 | TRBD1 | TRBV15 | many
CASSYSTNTGELSF | TGTGCCAGCAGTTATAGTACAAACACCGGGGAGCTGTCTTTT | TRBJ2-2 | - | TRBV11-2 | -
CASSLAMRTDSYEQYF | TGTGCCAGCAGCTTAGCGATGAGGACGGACTCCTACGAGCAGTACTTC | TRBJ2-7 | - | TRBV7-2 | -
CASSLMFYNEQFF | TGTGCCAGCAGCTTAATGTTCTACAATGAGCAGTTCTTC | TRBJ2-1 | - | TRBV7-3 | many
CASSQKGPYFATNEKLFF | TGCGCCAGCAGCCAAAAGGGACCATACTTCGCAACTAATGAAAAACTGTTTTTT | TRBJ1-4 | - | TRBV4-3 | many
CASSPGTLYEQYF | TGTGCCAGCAGCCCCGGGACTCTCTACGAGCAGTACTTC | TRBJ2-7 | - | TRBV27 | many
CASGLRTGELFF | TGTGCCAGCGGTCTTCGGACCGGGGAGCTGTTTTTT | TRBJ2-2 | - | TRBV27 | many
CASSYSFVGDQTNYGYTF | TGTGCCAGCAGTTACTCGTTCGTCGGGGATCAAACTAACTATGGCTACACCTTC | TRBJ1-2 | - | TRBV6-5 | many
CASSLGLAGGPAQETQYF | TGTGCCAGCAGTCTCGGACTAGCGGGGGGGCCGGCCCAAGAGACCCAGTACTTC | TRBJ2-5 | TRBD2 | TRBV6-2/TRBV6-3 | many
CASSIDQAADTQYF | TGTGCCAGTAGTATAGATCAGGCCGCAGATACGCAGTATTTT | TRBJ2-3 | - | TRBV19 | -
CASSGPVLGRDNSPLHF | TGTGCCAGCAGCGGGCCCGTTCTAGGGAGGGATAATTCACCCCTCCACTTT | TRBJ1-6 | - | TRBV7-9 | many
CASSISNTEAFF | TGTGCCAGTAGTATATCGAACACTGAAGCTTTCTTT | TRBJ1-1 | - | TRBV19 | many